These T cell receptor beta chains were read from a single sample in a study of identical twins. One entry per CDR3 protein, called by TCRdb with MiXCR from the 5' RACE reads. The table lists approximately 260,000 distinct CDR3 sequences, approximately 8.3% of them singletons. These data also formed part of another study, on yellow fever vaccine responses in identical twins.

Sequences were obtained from CD8+ T cells sorted from blood. The source of these receptors is a woman in her late teens or twenties in good health. Both conserved end residues are trimmed from each CDR3. Rows may omit the clone size; those that give it use once, few, many or a size class.

ASSQDRDRDYEQY | TRBJ2-7 | TRBV14 | few
ASSQGDRLRGNSPLH | TRBJ1-6 | TRBV3-1 | .
ASSSPGSPVQY | TRBJ2-7 | TRBV7-9 | .
ASSSFIVRGGYEQY | TRBJ2-7 | TRBV7-9 | .
AISGTGVQETQY | TRBJ2-5 | TRBV10-3 | many
SARDGRADYVFRETQY | TRBJ2-5 | TRBV20-1 | .
SATGQGSYEQY | TRBJ2-7 | TRBV20-1 | many
ASSAPGQGAKYEQY | TRBJ2-7 | TRBV7-9 | few
ASSQELGTTTDTQY | TRBJ2-3 | TRBV4-3 | many
AISPGGSYNSPLH | TRBJ1-6 | TRBV10-3 | .
SARWVAGGSYEQY | TRBJ2-7 | TRBV20-1 | few
ASSWTSLNSEQF | TRBJ2-1 | TRBV7-2 | few
ASSLVADQPQH | TRBJ1-5 | TRBV5-1 | few
ASSSGLARTGELF | TRBJ2-2 | TRBV7-9 | .
ASGLAADSYEQY | TRBJ2-7 | TRBV19 | few
ASSDRGEIVRELF | TRBJ2-2 | TRBV4-3 | many
ASSHHGDTEAF | TRBJ1-1 | TRBV4-2 | .
ASSQVGPAGGFDEQF | TRBJ2-1 | TRBV3-1 | many
ASSRGMDRTNEKLF | TRBJ1-4 | TRBV4-3 | many
ASSEWEDGDQETQY | TRBJ2-5 | TRBV25-1 | .
ASSLTPRYNEQF | TRBJ2-1 | TRBV5-5 | few
ASSQEGGTEAF | TRBJ1-1 | TRBV4-1 | many
ASSSTGEQF | TRBJ2-1 | TRBV27 | few
ASRMGVGYEQY | TRBJ2-7 | TRBV5-1 | .
ASSVPGHLTGELF | TRBJ2-2 | TRBV2 | .
AISLRARSFTDNTDTQY | TRBJ2-3 | TRBV12-3/TRBV12-4 | .
ASSFRASETQY | TRBJ2-5 | TRBV7-6 | few
SAPWDGIQTDTQY | TRBJ2-3 | TRBV20-1 | many
SASGGLAEYSYEQY | TRBJ2-7 | TRBV20-1 | .